Listed below are T cell receptor beta chains from one sample, sequenced in a study of cytomegalovirus exposure and HLA in healthy donors. Sequencing was performed with immunoSEQ multiplex PCR; in TCRdb, only in-frame clones are kept and a portion is missing. The table shows 120,000 to 150,000 clones, with around 80% occurring only once. Input material: PBMCs. The receptors come from a man aged 18 to 29 in good health and CMV-seropositive. The CDR3 runs from the conserved cysteine through the conserved F or W. D genes are given only for firm matches. A row's size may be missing; if present it is once, few, many or a size class.

J gene: TRBJ2-7
clone size: NA
V gene: TRBV7-6
D gene: TRBD2
CDR3 DNA: TGTGCCAGCAGCTTGTCGTCTAGCGGGATCTACTACGAGCAGTACTTC
CDR3 protein: CASSLSSSGIYYEQYF

J gene: TRBJ2-7
clone size: NA
V gene: TRBV29-1
D gene: NA
CDR3 DNA: TGCAGCGCCAAAGGGGGGGAAACCTACGAGCAGTACTTC
CDR3 protein: CSAKGGETYEQYF

J gene: TRBJ1-5
clone size: NA
V gene: TRBV11-3
D gene: NA
CDR3 DNA: TGTGCCAGCAGCCCAGGGGACCAGGGCGGACCTAATCAGCCCCAGCATTTT
CDR3 protein: CASSPGDQGGPNQPQHF

J gene: TRBJ2-1
clone size: NA
V gene: TRBV19
D gene: TRBD2
CDR3 DNA: TGTGCCAGTAGTATGGAAGCGGGGCTCCGCTACAATGAGCAGTTCTTC
CDR3 protein: CASSMEAGLRYNEQFF

J gene: TRBJ1-1
clone size: NA
V gene: TRBV27
D gene: NA
CDR3 DNA: TGTGCCAGCAGTTCCAGGGGGAACACTGAAGCTTTCTTT
CDR3 protein: CASSSRGNTEAFF

J gene: TRBJ2-7
clone size: few
V gene: TRBV18
D gene: TRBD2
CDR3 DNA: TGTGCCAGCTCACCGATAGGAGCGGGAGTGGGCTACGAGCAGTACTTC
CDR3 protein: CASSPIGAGVGYEQYF

J gene: TRBJ1-2
clone size: NA
V gene: TRBV4-1
D gene: TRBD1
CDR3 DNA: TGCGCCAGCAGCCAAGAAATGGGGACAGTCTACTATGGCTACACCTTC
CDR3 protein: CASSQEMGTVYYGYTF

J gene: TRBJ2-7
clone size: NA
V gene: TRBV9
D gene: TRBD1
CDR3 DNA: TGTGCCAGCAGCGTAGGCAGGGGGTGGTACGAGCAGTACTTC
CDR3 protein: CASSVGRGWYEQYF

J gene: TRBJ1-1
clone size: NA
V gene: TRBV18
D gene: TRBD1
CDR3 DNA: TGTGCCAGCTCTCGGGGACAGGGGGCGTTGAACACTGAAGCTTTCTTT
CDR3 protein: CASSRGQGALNTEAFF

J gene: TRBJ2-6
clone size: NA
V gene: TRBV5-1
D gene: TRBD1
CDR3 DNA: TGCGCCAGCAACAAGGGACAGGGGACCTCTGGGGCCAACGTCCTGACTTTC
CDR3 protein: CASNKGQGTSGANVLTF

J gene: TRBJ1-2
clone size: NA
V gene: TRBV28
D gene: NA
CDR3 DNA: TGTGCCAGCAGTTCCCAGGGGCCCTATGGCTACACCTTC
CDR3 protein: CASSSQGPYGYTF

J gene: TRBJ2-3
clone size: NA
V gene: TRBV7-9
D gene: NA
CDR3 DNA: TGTGCCAGCAGCTTCGCACAGGGTAGGACAGATACGCAGTATTTT
CDR3 protein: CASSFAQGRTDTQYF

J gene: TRBJ2-3
clone size: NA
V gene: TRBV27
D gene: NA
CDR3 DNA: TGTGCCAGCAGTTTAATCTCCACAGATACGCAGTATTTT
CDR3 protein: CASSLISTDTQYF

J gene: TRBJ2-7
clone size: once
V gene: TRBV27
D gene: TRBD1
CDR3 DNA: TGTGCCAGCAGTTTTGTCCCACCGGGACAGGGCCTCTACGAGCAGTACTTC
CDR3 protein: CASSFVPPGQGLYEQYF

J gene: TRBJ1-2
clone size: NA
V gene: TRBV5-1
D gene: NA
CDR3 DNA: TGCGCCAGCAGCTTGGACCAGGGTATCTATGGCTACACCTTC
CDR3 protein: CASSLDQGIYGYTF

J gene: TRBJ1-1
clone size: NA
V gene: TRBV10-2
D gene: NA
CDR3 DNA: TGCGCCAGCAAGGGGGAGATGAACACTGAAGCTTTCTTT
CDR3 protein: CASKGEMNTEAFF

J gene: TRBJ1-2
clone size: NA
V gene: TRBV27
D gene: TRBD1
CDR3 DNA: TGTGCCAGCAGATCGGGACAGGGAGATGGCTACACCTTC
CDR3 protein: CASRSGQGDGYTF

J gene: TRBJ2-1
clone size: few
V gene: TRBV6-5
D gene: TRBD2
CDR3 DNA: TGTGCCAGCAGCCAAGCGGGAGGACTAGGCAATGAGCAGTTCTTC
CDR3 protein: CASSQAGGLGNEQFF

J gene: TRBJ1-6
clone size: NA
V gene: TRBV5-1
D gene: NA
CDR3 DNA: TGCGCCAGCAGCTTGGGGCAGGGGAGTTCACCCCTCCACTTT
CDR3 protein: CASSLGQGSSPLHF

J gene: TRBJ1-1
clone size: NA
V gene: TRBV27
D gene: TRBD1
CDR3 DNA: TGTGCCAGCAGGCGAGGGGGCGTAGCGAACACTGAAGCTTTCTTT
CDR3 protein: CASRRGGVANTEAFF

J gene: TRBJ2-5
clone size: NA
V gene: TRBV7-9
D gene: NA
CDR3 DNA: TGTGCCAGCAGCCCCTATTCCGAGACCCAGTACTTC
CDR3 protein: CASSPYSETQYF

J gene: TRBJ1-6
clone size: NA
V gene: TRBV7-2
D gene: TRBD1
CDR3 DNA: TGTGCCAGCAGCTTACAGCCGGGACAGAATTCACCCCTCCACTTT
CDR3 protein: CASSLQPGQNSPLHF

J gene: TRBJ1-1
clone size: NA
V gene: TRBV19
D gene: TRBD1
CDR3 DNA: TGTGCCAGTAGTAGACAGGGGGCCAGTGTGAACACTGAAGCTTTCTTT
CDR3 protein: CASSRQGASVNTEAFF

J gene: TRBJ2-7
clone size: NA
V gene: TRBV12-5
D gene: NA
CDR3 DNA: TGTGCTAGTGGTTTGGTATTGGGAGATAGGCCCTACGAGCAGTACTTC
CDR3 protein: CASGLVLGDRPYEQYF

J gene: TRBJ2-1
clone size: NA
V gene: TRBV5-1
D gene: TRBD2
CDR3 DNA: TGCGCCAGCAGCTTGGCAGCGGGAGATTCTCGGTTCTTC
CDR3 protein: CASSLAAGDSRFF

J gene: TRBJ1-3
clone size: few
V gene: TRBV7-2
D gene: NA
CDR3 DNA: TGTGCCAGCAGCTCTCAAAGGGTAGGGAGCTCTGGAAACACCATATATTTT
CDR3 protein: CASSSQRVGSSGNTIYF

J gene: TRBJ2-2
clone size: NA
V gene: TRBV5-1
D gene: TRBD2
CDR3 DNA: TGCGCCAGCAGCTTGCGGTTAGCGGGAGAAACCGGGGAGCTGTTTTTT
CDR3 protein: CASSLRLAGETGELFF

J gene: TRBJ1-1
clone size: NA
V gene: TRBV28
D gene: TRBD1
CDR3 DNA: TGTGCCAGCACTTATGACAGGGGTATCGCTGAAGCTTTCTTT
CDR3 protein: CASTYDRGIAEAFF

J gene: TRBJ1-2
clone size: NA
V gene: TRBV2
D gene: NA
CDR3 DNA: TGTGCCAGCACCACAACGCTCGGGGGTGAGGGCTACACCTTC
CDR3 protein: CASTTTLGGEGYTF

J gene: TRBJ1-3
clone size: NA
V gene: TRBV7-8
D gene: NA
CDR3 DNA: TGTGCCAGCAGCTTAGTCCCGTCTGGAAACACCATATATTTT
CDR3 protein: CASSLVPSGNTIYF

J gene: TRBJ2-2
clone size: NA
V gene: TRBV18
D gene: NA
CDR3 DNA: TGTGCCAGCTCACCGACGTCATTCAGGGCCGCCGGGGAGCTGTTTTTT
CDR3 protein: CASSPTSFRAAGELFF

J gene: TRBJ1-1
clone size: few
V gene: TRBV5-5
D gene: TRBD1
CDR3 DNA: TGTGCCAGCAGCTCGGACAGGGCCACTGAAGCTTTCTTT
CDR3 protein: CASSSDRATEAFF

J gene: TRBJ1-4
clone size: few
V gene: TRBV5-1
D gene: NA
CDR3 DNA: TGCGCCAGCAGCTCCGATGGGACTCGAAATGAAAAACTGTTTTTT
CDR3 protein: CASSSDGTRNEKLFF

J gene: TRBJ2-1
clone size: NA
V gene: TRBV7-2
D gene: TRBD2
CDR3 DNA: TGTGCCAGCAGCCCGCAGACTAGCGGGAGGCCCTGGGATGAGCAGTTCTTC
CDR3 protein: CASSPQTSGRPWDEQFF

J gene: TRBJ2-7
clone size: NA
V gene: TRBV19
D gene: NA
CDR3 DNA: TGTGCCAGTAGTATTCAAGGGGGACCCGGGGCCGGCTACGAGCAGTACTTC
CDR3 protein: CASSIQGGPGAGYEQYF

J gene: TRBJ2-7
clone size: once
V gene: TRBV5-1
D gene: TRBD2
CDR3 DNA: TGCGCCAGCAGCTTAGGGACTAGCGGGAGGGCCCCGCAGTACTTC
CDR3 protein: CASSLGTSGRAPQYF

J gene: TRBJ2-7
clone size: NA
V gene: TRBV5-5
D gene: NA
CDR3 DNA: TGTGCCAGCAGTCCTAGCGCTAGCAGCTCCTACGAGCAGTACTTC
CDR3 protein: CASSPSASSSYEQYF

J gene: TRBJ1-4
clone size: NA
V gene: TRBV5-1
D gene: NA
CDR3 DNA: TGCGCCAGCAGCCCAGGATACGATGAAAAACTGTTTTTT
CDR3 protein: CASSPGYDEKLFF

J gene: TRBJ2-7
clone size: NA
V gene: TRBV29-1
D gene: TRBD1
CDR3 DNA: TGCAGCGTTGAGTTACAGGGGGAATACGAGCAGTACTTC
CDR3 protein: CSVELQGEYEQYF

J gene: TRBJ2-3
clone size: NA
V gene: TRBV27
D gene: TRBD2
CDR3 DNA: TGTGCCAGCAGTTTACCCCCGGGAGGCACGCAGTATTTT
CDR3 protein: CASSLPPGGTQYF

J gene: TRBJ2-5
clone size: NA
V gene: TRBV6-1
D gene: NA
CDR3 DNA: TGTGCCAGCAGTCCCCTAGCGAGATCCCAAGAGACCCAGTACTTC
CDR3 protein: CASSPLARSQETQYF

J gene: TRBJ1-1
clone size: NA
V gene: TRBV19
D gene: TRBD1
CDR3 DNA: TGTGCCAGTAAATCACCGGGACAGGGTTTTTATGACACTGAAGCTTTCTTT
CDR3 protein: CASKSPGQGFYDTEAFF

J gene: TRBJ2-7
clone size: few
V gene: TRBV5-1
D gene: TRBD2
CDR3 DNA: TGCGCCAGCAGCTTAATTGGGACTAGCGGGAACTTTGTTCGGAACGAGCAGTACTTC
CDR3 protein: CASSLIGTSGNFVRNEQYF

J gene: TRBJ1-1
clone size: NA
V gene: TRBV19
D gene: TRBD1
CDR3 DNA: TGTGCCAGTAGTGGGGACAGGGCGGGCACTGAAGCTTTCTTT
CDR3 protein: CASSGDRAGTEAFF

J gene: TRBJ1-2
clone size: NA
V gene: TRBV27
D gene: NA
CDR3 DNA: TGTGCCAGCAGAGATGGGGCAGGCTATGGCTACACCTTC
CDR3 protein: CASRDGAGYGYTF

J gene: TRBJ1-1
clone size: NA
V gene: TRBV6-6
D gene: TRBD1
CDR3 DNA: TGTGCCAGCAGACATCGACAGGGTGGGGACACTGAAGCTTTCTTT
CDR3 protein: CASRHRQGGDTEAFF

J gene: TRBJ1-1
clone size: once
V gene: TRBV19
D gene: NA
CDR3 DNA: TGTGCCAGTAGTATTGGACAGATGAACACTGAAGCTTTCTTT
CDR3 protein: CASSIGQMNTEAFF

J gene: TRBJ1-1
clone size: few
V gene: TRBV4-2
D gene: NA
CDR3 DNA: TGTGCCAGCAGCCAAGCGGGGGGAGCTGAAGCTTTCTTT
CDR3 protein: CASSQAGGAEAFF

J gene: TRBJ1-1
clone size: few
V gene: TRBV6-6
D gene: TRBD1
CDR3 DNA: TGTGCCAGCACGGGACAGCCGATGAACACTGAAGCTTTCTTT
CDR3 protein: CASTGQPMNTEAFF

J gene: TRBJ2-7
clone size: NA
V gene: TRBV11-3
D gene: NA
CDR3 DNA: TGTGCCAGCAGCTCCGACAAGACCTACGAGCAGTACTTC
CDR3 protein: CASSSDKTYEQYF

J gene: TRBJ2-2
clone size: NA
V gene: TRBV5-6
D gene: NA
CDR3 DNA: TGTGCCAGCAGCTTGGCCTTCGGGACCGGGGAGCTGTTTTTT
CDR3 protein: CASSLAFGTGELFF

J gene: TRBJ2-1
clone size: NA
V gene: TRBV6-1
D gene: NA
CDR3 DNA: TGTGCCAGTCGGGGGAACGCCTACAATGAGCAGTTCTTC
CDR3 protein: CASRGNAYNEQFF

J gene: TRBJ2-7
clone size: NA
V gene: TRBV27
D gene: TRBD2
CDR3 DNA: TGTGCCAGCAGCTGGACTAGCGGATACGAGCAGTACTTC
CDR3 protein: CASSWTSGYEQYF